This record concerns one T cell receptor (beta chain) sequence. This specimen belongs to a study of cytomegalovirus exposure and HLA in healthy donors. The PCR was carried out with 60 Vbeta primers and 13 Jbeta primers. The repertoire was sequenced with immunoSEQ multiplex PCR; TCRdb's copy has only in-frame clones and lacks some. This listing includes some 89,000 clones. At collection, donors were nominally healthy, but unrecorded immune exposures were probable. Material: PBMCs. This TCR was sampled from a woman aged 30 to 39 in good health and CMV-seronegative.

The CDR3 DNA reads as TGTGCCACCTCAGGGACTAGCGGGGACAATGAGCAGTTCTTC. Its protein is CATSGTSGDNEQFF. The chain carries TRBV10-3 and TRBJ2-1, with TRBD2 matching 13 bases. Losses at the gene ends were 10 bases for V and 5 bases for J; bases not matched to a gene: 5. CDR3 length: 14 residues. Germline CDR1 is ENHRY and CDR2 is SYGVKD.